This TCR beta chain was recorded in a study of cytomegalovirus exposure and HLA in healthy donors. The CDR3 has 12 amino acids. The germline gives CDR1 SQVTM, CDR2 ANQGSEA. The trim removed 6 bases at V and 3 bases at J, leaving 3 bases unmatched. The primer mix had 60 Vbeta and 13 Jbeta primers. Original handling: Roughly 81 million unique TCR beta chains, roughly 10 million shared, were counted in a later analysis. Using immunoSEQ multiplex PCR, the repertoire was profiled, and TCRdb retains in-frame clones only, with some absent. From that table come the V and J calls and clone size; the DNA was used to work out D and trimming. The data hold nearly 110,000 clones, with 77% observed a single time. Overall study results and limits: It was confirmed in vitro that a few of the CMV-associated chains were specific for CMV antigens. The listing of roughly 160 TCR beta chains classed them as cytomegalovirus-associated.

Comments on this clone: Its matching antigen is unknown.

The origin of this receptor is a male donor in good health and CMV-seronegative. Sequencing was performed on PBMCs. V and J are TRBV29-1 and TRBJ1-2; 8 bases are shared with TRBD1. CDR3 sequence reads: CSVDRGYYGYTF. The CDR3 DNA reads TGCAGCGTCGACAGGGGATACTATGGCTACACCTTC.